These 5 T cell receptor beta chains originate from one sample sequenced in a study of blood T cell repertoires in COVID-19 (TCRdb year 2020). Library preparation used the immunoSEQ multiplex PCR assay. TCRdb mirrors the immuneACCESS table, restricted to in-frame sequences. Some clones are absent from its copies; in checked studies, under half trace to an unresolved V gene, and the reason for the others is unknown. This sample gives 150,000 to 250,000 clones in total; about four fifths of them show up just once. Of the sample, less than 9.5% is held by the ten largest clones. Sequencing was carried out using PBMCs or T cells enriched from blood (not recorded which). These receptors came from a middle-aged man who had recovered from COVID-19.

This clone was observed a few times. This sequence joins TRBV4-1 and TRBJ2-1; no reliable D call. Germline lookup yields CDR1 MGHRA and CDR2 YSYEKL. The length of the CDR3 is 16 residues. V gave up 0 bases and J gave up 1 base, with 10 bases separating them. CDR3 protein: CASSQDQLPSYNEQFF. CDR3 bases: TGCGCCAGCAGCCAAGATCAACTCCCTTCCTACAATGAGCAGTTCTTC.

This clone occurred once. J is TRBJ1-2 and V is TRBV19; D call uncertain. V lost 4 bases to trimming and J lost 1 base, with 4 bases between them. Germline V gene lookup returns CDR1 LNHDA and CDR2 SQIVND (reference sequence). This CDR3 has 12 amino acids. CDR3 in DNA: TGTGCCAGTAGTAACGGTAACTATGGCTACACCTTC. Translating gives CASSNGNYGYTF.

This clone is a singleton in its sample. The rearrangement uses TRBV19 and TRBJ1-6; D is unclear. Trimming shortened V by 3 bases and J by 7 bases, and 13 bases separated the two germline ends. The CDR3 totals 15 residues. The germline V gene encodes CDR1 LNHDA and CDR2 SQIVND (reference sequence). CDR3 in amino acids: CASSIGGLLNSPLHF. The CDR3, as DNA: TGTGCCAGTAGTATTGGAGGACTCCTAAATTCACCCCTCCACTTT.

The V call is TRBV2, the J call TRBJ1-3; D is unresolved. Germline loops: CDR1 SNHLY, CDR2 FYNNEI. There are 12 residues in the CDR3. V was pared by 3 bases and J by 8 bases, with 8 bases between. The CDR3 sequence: CASSELVDTIYF. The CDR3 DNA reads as TGTGCCAGCAGTGAGCTCGTAGACACCATATATTTT.

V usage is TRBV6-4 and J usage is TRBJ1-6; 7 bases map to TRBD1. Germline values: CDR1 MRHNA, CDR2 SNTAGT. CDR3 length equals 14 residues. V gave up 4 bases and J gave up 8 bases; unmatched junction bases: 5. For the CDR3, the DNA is TGTGCCAGCAGTGCGACAGGGACCGATTCACCCCTCCACTTT. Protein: CASSATGTDSPLHF.